This entry lists 12 T cell receptor beta chains sequenced from one sample in a study of patients and donors after allogeneic stem cell transplantation. One entry per CDR3 protein, called by TCRdb with MiXCR from the RT-PCR reads. Among approximately 200,000 distinct CDR3 sequences, around 40% were seen once, and the ten largest hold roughly 12%. What was sequenced was blood, either unsorted or a sorted T cell fraction (not recorded which). The source of these receptors is a human donor who was either an allogeneic HSCT recipient or a stem cell or donor lymphocyte infusion donor (not recorded which). It is not recorded whose cells these are; they may come from a transplant donor.

This clonotype was seen only a few times. The J gene is TRBJ2-2, the V gene TRBV7-9, with D possibly TRBD2 on 6 matching bases. Looked up from germline, CDR1 is SEHNR and CDR2 is FQNEAQ (reference sequence). The CDR3 has 12 residues. V gave up 5 bases and J gave up 9 bases, with 10 bases separating them. The CDR3 coding sequence is TGTGCCAGCAGCGGAGGGGATCGGGAGCTGTTTTTT. Translated, it gives CASSGGDRELFF.

This chain links TRBV4-1 with TRBJ1-1; 7 nucleotides match TRBD1. Germline CDR1 and CDR2: MGHRA and YSYEKL. The CDR3 is made up of 15 amino acids. The J segment lost 4 bases and the V segment lost 2 bases, leaving 7 bases of the junction unmatched. The CDR3 sequence: CASSQRQQGRTEAFF. The DNA for the CDR3 is TGCGCCAGCAGCCAAAGGCAACAGGGGCGCACTGAAGCTTTCTTT.

The rearrangement uses TRBV6-5 and TRBJ2-7; 7 nucleotides align to TRBD2. CDR3 length: 15 amino acids. Per the germline V gene, CDR1 is MNHEY and CDR2 is SVGAGI. V shed 0 bases and J 2 bases; nucleotides not matched to a gene: 4. For the CDR3, the DNA is TGTGCCAGCAGTTACTCCGCGGGAGAGGCCTACGAGCAGTACTTC. Its protein product is CASSYSAGEAYEQYF.

CDR3 DNA sequence: TGCAGTGCTAGGAAAGGACAGGGCTGGGGCACTGAAGCTTTCTTT. Its protein is CSARKGQGWGTEAFF. V and J are TRBV20-1 and TRBJ1-1, with 8 bases fitting TRBD1. The germline V gene has CDR1 DFQATT and CDR2 SNEGSKA (reference sequence). This CDR3 is built from 15 residues. Trimming cost V 3 bases and J 4 bases; bases outside gene matches: 10.

This chain connects TRBV25-1 to TRBJ2-5; 9 positions agree with TRBD1. Germline values: CDR1 MGHDK, CDR2 SYGVNS. With V trimmed by 1 base and J by 3 bases, 6 bases remained unmatched. The CDR3 spans 16 residues. DNA for the CDR3: TGTGCCAGCAGTGAATTGGGGACAGGGATCGAAGAGACCCAGTACTTC. It encodes CASSELGTGIEETQYF.

As for this clonotype: A much bigger clone sits one base away, suggesting this may be a read error. The V call is TRBV12-3 or TRBV12-4, the J call TRBJ2-3; 7 bases are shared with TRBD1. V shed 6 bases, J shed 0 bases, and the junction held 6 bases outside the gene matches. The length of the CDR3 is 15 residues. This CDR3 reads CASSPDRASTDTQYF. The CDR3 nucleotides read TGTGCCAGCAGCCCCGACAGGGCTAGCACAGATACGCAGTATTTT.

This clonotype showed up just a few times. V and J are TRBV11-2 and TRBJ1-1; TRBD1 is a possible D gene (5 bases). Germline V gene data show CDR1 as SGHAT and CDR2 as FQNNGV. The CDR3 covers 14 residues. V was trimmed by 2 bases and J by 5 bases, leaving 12 bases between them. The CDR3 reads CASSLTWGDTEAFF. The CDR3 DNA reads as TGTGCCAGCAGCTTAACGTGGGGGGATACTGAAGCTTTCTTT.

The genes are TRBV11-2 and TRBJ1-2; D is undetermined. Germline assignment: CDR1 SGHAT and CDR2 FQNNGV. CDR3 size: 12 residues. V lost 0 bases and J lost 6, with 5 bases in between. The DNA for the CDR3 is TGTGCCAGCAGCTTAGATCGCAATGGCTACACCTTC. This translates into CASSLDRNGYTF.

The V call is TRBV5-1, the J call TRBJ1-6; D unresolved. Looked up from germline, CDR1 is SGHRS and CDR2 is YFSETQ. Trimming stripped 0 bases from V and 0 bases from J, with 7 bases between. CDR3 length equals 16 residues. DNA for the CDR3: TGCGCCAGCAGCTTGGGAGGATACTCCTATAATTCACCCCTCCACTTT. Translated: CASSLGGYSYNSPLHF.

This clonotype appeared many times. The J gene is TRBJ1-5, the V gene TRBV28; D remains unclear. The germline CDR1 and CDR2 sequences are MDHEN and SYDVKM. The CDR3 runs to 19 residues. V shed 3 bases and J shed 0 bases, with 21 bases lying between them. The CDR3 sequence is CASSFPLRADLYSNQPQHF. The CDR3 DNA reads TGTGCCAGCAGTTTTCCCCTCCGGGCCGACCTTTATAGCAATCAGCCCCAGCATTTT. The full variable domain, its missing parts supplied by reference TRBV28 and TRBJ1-5, is DVKVTQSSRYLVKRTGEKVFLECVQDMDHENMFWYRQDPGLGLRLIYFSYDVKMKEKGDIPEGYSVSREKKERFSLILESASTNQTSMYLCASSFPLRADLYSNQPQHFGDGTRLSIL.

V is TRBV11-2 and J is TRBJ2-5; tentatively, D is TRBD1 (7 bases). The CDR3 sequence is 15 residues long. Per the germline V gene, CDR1 is SGHAT and CDR2 is FQNNGV. V lost 5 bases and J lost 3, with 16 bases in between. The CDR3 nucleotides are TGTGCCAGCAGCCCCGCAGGGGGGCTGGAAGAGACCCAGTACTTC. Encoded protein: CASSPAGGLEETQYF.

This sequence joins TRBV27 and TRBJ2-1, with unresolved D. This CDR3 region has 14 residues. The V end was cut by 0 bases, the J end by 3 bases, with 6 bases between. Per the germline V gene, CDR1 is MNHEY and CDR2 is SMNVEV (reference sequence). CDR3 nucleotide sequence: TGTGCCAGCAGTTTATCGGCCGGCTACAATGAGCAGTTCTTC. Protein product: CASSLSAGYNEQFF.